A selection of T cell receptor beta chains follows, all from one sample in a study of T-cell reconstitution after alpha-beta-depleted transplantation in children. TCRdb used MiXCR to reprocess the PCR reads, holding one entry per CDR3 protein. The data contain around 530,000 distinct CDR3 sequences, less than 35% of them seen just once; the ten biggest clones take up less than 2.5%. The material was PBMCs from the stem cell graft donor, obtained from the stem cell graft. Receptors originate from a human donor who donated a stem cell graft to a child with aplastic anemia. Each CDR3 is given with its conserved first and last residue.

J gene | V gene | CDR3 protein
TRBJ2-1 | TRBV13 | CASSPRDRGDNEQFF
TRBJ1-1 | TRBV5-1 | CASSLAAGYTEAFF
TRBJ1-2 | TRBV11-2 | CASSLDLFRGSSPGYTF
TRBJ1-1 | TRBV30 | CAWSPQGTEAFF
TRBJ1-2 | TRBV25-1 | CASSALGQAYGYTF
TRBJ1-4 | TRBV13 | CASSHFRTVTANEKLFF
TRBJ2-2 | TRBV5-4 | CASSLEVDRNTGELFF
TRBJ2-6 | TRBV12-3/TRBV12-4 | CASLSWAPPGANGLTF
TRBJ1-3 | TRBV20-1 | CSARGPLYSGNTIYF
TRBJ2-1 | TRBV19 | CASSSLAGRANEQFF
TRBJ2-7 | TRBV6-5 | CASSYRDRGPYEQYF
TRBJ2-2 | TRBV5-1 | CASRVGGGSGTGELFF
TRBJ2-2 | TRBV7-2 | CASRHGQPNTGELFF
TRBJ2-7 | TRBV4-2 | CASSQDRDRASYEQYF
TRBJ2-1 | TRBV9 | CASSLQRVPYNEQFF
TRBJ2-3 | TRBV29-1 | CSVQGLASADTQYF
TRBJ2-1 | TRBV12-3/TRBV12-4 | CASSFSAVNEQFF
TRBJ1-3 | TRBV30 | CAWSGQTSGNTIYF
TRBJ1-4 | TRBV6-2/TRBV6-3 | CASSYSLYHGSTRQPTNEKLFF
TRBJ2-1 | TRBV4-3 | CASSQALPHWQFF
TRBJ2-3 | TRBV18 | CASSPMGGEQYF
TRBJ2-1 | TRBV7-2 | CASSLGGRFDNEQFF
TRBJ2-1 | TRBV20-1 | CSARGFAGSRNEQFF
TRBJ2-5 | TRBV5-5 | CASSPPLAEETQYF
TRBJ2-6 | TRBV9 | CASSVTGQGAGANVLTF